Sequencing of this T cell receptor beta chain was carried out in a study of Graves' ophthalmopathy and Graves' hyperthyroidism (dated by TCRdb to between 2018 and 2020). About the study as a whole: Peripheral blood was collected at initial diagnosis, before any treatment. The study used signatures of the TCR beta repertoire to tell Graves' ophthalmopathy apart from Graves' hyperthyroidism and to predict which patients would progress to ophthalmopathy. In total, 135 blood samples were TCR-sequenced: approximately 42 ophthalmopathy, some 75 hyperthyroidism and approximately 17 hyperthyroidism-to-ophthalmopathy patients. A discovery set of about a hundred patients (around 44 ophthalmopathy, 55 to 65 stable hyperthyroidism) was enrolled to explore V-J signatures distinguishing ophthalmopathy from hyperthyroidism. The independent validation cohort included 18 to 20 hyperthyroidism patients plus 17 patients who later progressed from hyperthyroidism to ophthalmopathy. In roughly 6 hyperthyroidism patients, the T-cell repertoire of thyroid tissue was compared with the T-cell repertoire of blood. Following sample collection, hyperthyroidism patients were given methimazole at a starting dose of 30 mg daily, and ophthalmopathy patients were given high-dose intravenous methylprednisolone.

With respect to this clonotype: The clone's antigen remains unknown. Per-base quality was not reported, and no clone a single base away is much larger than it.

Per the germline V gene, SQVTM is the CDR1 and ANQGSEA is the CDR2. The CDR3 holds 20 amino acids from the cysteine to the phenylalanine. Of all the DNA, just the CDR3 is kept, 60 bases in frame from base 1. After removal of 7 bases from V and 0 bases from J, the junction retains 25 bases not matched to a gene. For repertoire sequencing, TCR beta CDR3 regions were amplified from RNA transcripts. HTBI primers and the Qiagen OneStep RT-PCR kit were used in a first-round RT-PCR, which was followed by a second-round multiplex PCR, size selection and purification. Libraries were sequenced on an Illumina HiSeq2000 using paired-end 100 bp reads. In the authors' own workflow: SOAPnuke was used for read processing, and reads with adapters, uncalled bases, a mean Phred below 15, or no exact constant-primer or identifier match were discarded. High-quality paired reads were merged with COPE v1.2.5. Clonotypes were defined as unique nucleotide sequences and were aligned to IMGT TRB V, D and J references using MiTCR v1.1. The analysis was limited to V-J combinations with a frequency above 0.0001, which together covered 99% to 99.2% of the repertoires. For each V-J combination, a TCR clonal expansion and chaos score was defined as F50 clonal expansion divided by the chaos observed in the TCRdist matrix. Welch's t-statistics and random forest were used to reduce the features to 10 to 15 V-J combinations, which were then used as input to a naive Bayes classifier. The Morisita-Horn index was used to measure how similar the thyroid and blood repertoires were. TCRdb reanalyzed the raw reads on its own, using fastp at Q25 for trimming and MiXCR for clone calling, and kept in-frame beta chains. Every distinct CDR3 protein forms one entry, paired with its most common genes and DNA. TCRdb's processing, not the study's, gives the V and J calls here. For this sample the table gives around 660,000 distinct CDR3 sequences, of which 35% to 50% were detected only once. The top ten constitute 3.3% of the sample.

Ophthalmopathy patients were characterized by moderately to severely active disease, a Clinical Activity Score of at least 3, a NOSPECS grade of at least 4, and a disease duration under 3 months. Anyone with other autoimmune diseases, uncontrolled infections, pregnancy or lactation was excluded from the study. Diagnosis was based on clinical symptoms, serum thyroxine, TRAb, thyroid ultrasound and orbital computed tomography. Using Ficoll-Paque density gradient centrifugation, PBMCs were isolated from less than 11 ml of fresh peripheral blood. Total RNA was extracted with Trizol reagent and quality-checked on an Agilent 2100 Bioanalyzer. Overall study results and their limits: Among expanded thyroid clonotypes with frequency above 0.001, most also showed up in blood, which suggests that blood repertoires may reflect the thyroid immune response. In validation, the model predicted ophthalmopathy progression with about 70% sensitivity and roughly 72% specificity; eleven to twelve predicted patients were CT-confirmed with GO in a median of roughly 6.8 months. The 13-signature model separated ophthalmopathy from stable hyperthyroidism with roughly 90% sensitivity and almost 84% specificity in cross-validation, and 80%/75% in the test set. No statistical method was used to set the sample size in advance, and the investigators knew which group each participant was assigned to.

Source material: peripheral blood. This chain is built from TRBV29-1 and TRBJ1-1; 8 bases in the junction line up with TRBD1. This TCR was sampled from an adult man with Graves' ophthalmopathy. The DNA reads TGCAGCGGACAGGGGACCAGTATGAGGACAGGCCGAAGCATGAACACTGAAGCTTTCTTT. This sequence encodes CSGQGTSMRTGRSMNTEAFF.